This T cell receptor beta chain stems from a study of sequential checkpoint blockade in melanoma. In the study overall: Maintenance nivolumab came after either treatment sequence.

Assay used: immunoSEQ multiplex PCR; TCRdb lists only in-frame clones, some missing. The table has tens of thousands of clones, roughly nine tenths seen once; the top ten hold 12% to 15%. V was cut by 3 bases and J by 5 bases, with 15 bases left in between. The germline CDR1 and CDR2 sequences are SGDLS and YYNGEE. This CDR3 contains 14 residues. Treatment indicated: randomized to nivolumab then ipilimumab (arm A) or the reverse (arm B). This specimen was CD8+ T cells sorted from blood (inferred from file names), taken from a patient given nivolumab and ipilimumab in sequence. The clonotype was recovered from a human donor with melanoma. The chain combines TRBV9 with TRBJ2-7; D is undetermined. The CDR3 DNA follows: TGTGCCAGCAGCGCCGCAGGCTGGGCTGACGAGCAGTACTTC. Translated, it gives CASSAAGWADEQYF.